These 2 T cell receptor beta chains were sequenced from one sample in a study of T cells in Graves' hyperthyroidism and ophthalmopathy. Amplification of TCR beta CDR3 regions used RNA as the template. Carried out on the TCR CDR3, a first-round RT-PCR used the HTBI primer set. Using its own MiXCR run on the multiplex PCR reads, TCRdb lists one record per CDR3 protein. This table has over 650,000 distinct CDR3 sequences, 15% to 20% appearing once. Sequenced: blood. These receptors were taken from a man aged 18 to 29 with Graves' hyperthyroidism.

The chain has TRBV20-1 and TRBJ2-7, with TRBD1 identical over 9 bases. The length of the CDR3 is 14 residues. With 7 bases clipped from V and 2 bases from J, the junction kept 9 bases outside the gene matches. Germline V gene lookup returns CDR1 DFQATT and CDR2 SNEGSKA (reference sequence). CDR3 in DNA: TGCAGTGTTCGACTGACAGGGGGGACCTACGAGCAGTACTTC. Its protein product is CSVRLTGGTYEQYF.

This clonotype was seen many times. CDR3 residues: CASSEAGEWETQYF. In nucleotides, the CDR3 is TGTGCCAGCAGTGAAGCGGGAGAATGGGAGACCCAGTACTTC. V is TRBV6-1 and J is TRBJ2-5; D might be TRBD2 (5 bases). Germline loops: CDR1 MNHNS, CDR2 SASEGT. The CDR3 is 14 residues long. The V and J ends lost 0 bases and 5 bases respectively, with 10 bases between them.